The subject of this entry is one T cell receptor (beta chain). How the authors handled the data: From reference gene primer amplification, estimates of nucleated cell counts were derived. Sequenced by immunoSEQ multiplex PCR; TCRdb stores in-frame clones only, minus some. That table gives V, J and clone size, and the DNA gave D and trimming. The data hold 180,000 or so clones, with 65% to 85% observed a single time. The sample comes from a study of blood T cell repertoires in COVID-19. Background on the study: The cDNA or gDNA used as material had been derived from T cells, B-cell-depleted T cells, or PBMCs.

V trimming: 7 bases; J trimming: 2 bases; junction bases outside the gene matches: 4. The CDR3 consists of 13 residues. Germline CDR1 MDHEN, CDR2 SYDVKM. Specimen: peripheral blood. The chain couples TRBV28 to TRBJ2-5, with TRBD2 matching 7 bases. This TCR was sampled from a human donor with acute or convalescent COVID-19. The donor label of this sample is uncertain. This chain's CDR3 is CASTIGGQETQYF. The CDR3, as DNA: TGTGCCAGCACCATCGGGGGGCAAGAGACCCAGTACTTC.